This is a list of T cell receptor beta chains from one sample in a study of cytomegalovirus exposure and HLA in healthy donors. Using immunoSEQ multiplex PCR, the repertoire was profiled, and TCRdb retains in-frame clones only, with some absent. Of about 110,000 clones in the sample, around 73% were seen once. Sample: PBMCs. These receptors were obtained from a man in his thirties or forties in good health and CMV-seronegative. The CDR3 runs from the conserved cysteine through the conserved F or W. D genes are given only for firm matches. Clone size, where shown, is once, few, many, or a class for clones that have expanded.

v_gene: TRBV28
j_gene: TRBJ2-6
d_gene: -
abundance: few
CDR3nt: TGTGCCAGCAGGGCTAGCTCTGGGGCCAACGTCCTGACTTTC
CDR3aa: CASRASSGANVLTF

v_gene: TRBV5-1
j_gene: TRBJ2-7
d_gene: TRBD1
abundance: -
CDR3nt: TGCGCCAGCAGCGGCGGGACAGGAACTTACTACGAGCAGTACTTC
CDR3aa: CASSGGTGTYYEQYF

v_gene: TRBV6-5
j_gene: TRBJ1-6
d_gene: -
abundance: -
CDR3nt: TGTGCCAGTCGGACAGCTAATTCACCCCTCCACTTT
CDR3aa: CASRTANSPLHF

v_gene: TRBV10-3
j_gene: TRBJ2-5
d_gene: -
abundance: -
CDR3nt: TGTGCATCGTGGGCAGGGGTGTACCAAGAGACCCAGTACTTC
CDR3aa: CASWAGVYQETQYF

v_gene: TRBV28
j_gene: TRBJ2-3
d_gene: TRBD2
abundance: few
CDR3nt: TGTGCCAGCAGTTTACTCGGGGGGGGTACGCAGTATTTT
CDR3aa: CASSLLGGGTQYF

v_gene: TRBV7-3
j_gene: TRBJ2-2
d_gene: -
abundance: few
CDR3nt: TGTGCCAGCAGCTTCAGCGTAGACGGGGAGCTGTTTTTT
CDR3aa: CASSFSVDGELFF

v_gene: TRBV4-1
j_gene: TRBJ1-5
d_gene: TRBD1
abundance: few
CDR3nt: TGCGCCAGCAGCCTAACCGGGACAGGCAATCAGCCCCAGCATTTT
CDR3aa: CASSLTGTGNQPQHF

v_gene: TRBV13
j_gene: TRBJ2-5
d_gene: TRBD2
abundance: -
CDR3nt: TGTGCCAGCAGCTTAAAGTTCGGGAGGGCCTCGTACCAAGAGACCCAGTACTTC
CDR3aa: CASSLKFGRASYQETQYF

v_gene: TRBV5-1
j_gene: TRBJ1-3
d_gene: -
abundance: -
CDR3nt: TGCGCCAGCAGCTTCGGGGACATAGCCTCTGGAAACACCATATATTTT
CDR3aa: CASSFGDIASGNTIYF

v_gene: TRBV4-1
j_gene: TRBJ2-2
d_gene: -
abundance: -
CDR3nt: TGCGCCAGCAGCCCAGGACTGGGAACCACAGCCGGGGAGCTGTTTTTT
CDR3aa: CASSPGLGTTAGELFF

v_gene: TRBV19
j_gene: TRBJ2-1
d_gene: -
abundance: -
CDR3nt: TGTGCCAGTAGTATCGGTCGACAGGTCTCCTACAATGAGCAGTTCTTC
CDR3aa: CASSIGRQVSYNEQFF

v_gene: TRBV6-5
j_gene: TRBJ1-3
d_gene: TRBD1
abundance: -
CDR3nt: TGTGCCAGCAGTTACTCCCCGCAGGGGGACACCATATATTTT
CDR3aa: CASSYSPQGDTIYF

v_gene: TRBV27
j_gene: TRBJ1-5
d_gene: -
abundance: -
CDR3nt: TGTGCCAGCAGTTTATGGTTGGGGGCAGGGATGAATCAGCCCCAGCATTTT
CDR3aa: CASSLWLGAGMNQPQHF

v_gene: TRBV5-6
j_gene: TRBJ2-7
d_gene: -
abundance: -
CDR3nt: TGTGCCAGCAGCTTGGGGTCAGGCTACGAGCAGTACTTC
CDR3aa: CASSLGSGYEQYF

v_gene: TRBV5-1
j_gene: TRBJ2-3
d_gene: -
abundance: -
CDR3nt: TGCGCCAGCAGCTTGGACCGGGGGGCGACAGATACGCAGTATTTT
CDR3aa: CASSLDRGATDTQYF

v_gene: TRBV5-4
j_gene: TRBJ1-4
d_gene: -
abundance: -
CDR3nt: TGTGCCAGCAGCGGGGGACTCAGGGAAAAACTGTTTTTT
CDR3aa: CASSGGLREKLFF

v_gene: TRBV4-1
j_gene: TRBJ2-3
d_gene: TRBD1
abundance: -
CDR3nt: TGCGCCAGCAGCCAAGCCCCCCCGCAGGGGGCGTCTGATACGCAGTATTTT
CDR3aa: CASSQAPPQGASDTQYF

v_gene: TRBV7-6
j_gene: TRBJ1-1
d_gene: TRBD1
abundance: -
CDR3nt: TGTGCCAGCAGCGGGCACAGGGGTGGGAACACTGAAGCTTTCTTT
CDR3aa: CASSGHRGGNTEAFF

v_gene: TRBV30
j_gene: TRBJ1-1
d_gene: -
abundance: -
CDR3nt: TGTGCCTGGAGTCGGAGTATGAACACTGAAGCTTTCTTT
CDR3aa: CAWSRSMNTEAFF

v_gene: TRBV4-2
j_gene: TRBJ2-1
d_gene: TRBD2
abundance: -
CDR3nt: TGTGCCAGCAGCCCGGAACTAGCGGGAGACTACAATGAGCAGTTCTTC
CDR3aa: CASSPELAGDYNEQFF

v_gene: TRBV19
j_gene: TRBJ2-7
d_gene: -
abundance: -
CDR3nt: TGTGCCAGTAGTACCAGCGCGGGGTACGAGCAGTACTTC
CDR3aa: CASSTSAGYEQYF

v_gene: TRBV12-5
j_gene: TRBJ2-5
d_gene: TRBD1
abundance: once
CDR3nt: TGTGCTAGTGGCCTGGGACAGGCTCAAGAGACCCAGTACTTC
CDR3aa: CASGLGQAQETQYF

v_gene: TRBV10-3
j_gene: TRBJ2-7
d_gene: -
abundance: -
CDR3nt: TGTGCCATCAGTGAGGAGAATTCCTACGAGCAGTACTTC
CDR3aa: CAISEENSYEQYF

v_gene: TRBV7-6
j_gene: TRBJ2-7
d_gene: TRBD1
abundance: few
CDR3nt: TGTGCCAGCAGCTTAGACAGGGGCCCCTCCTACGAGCAGTACTTC
CDR3aa: CASSLDRGPSYEQYF

v_gene: TRBV5-1
j_gene: TRBJ1-4
d_gene: -
abundance: -
CDR3nt: TGCGCCAGCAGCTTGCAGGCGTCAGCTAATGAAAAACTGTTTTTT
CDR3aa: CASSLQASANEKLFF

v_gene: TRBV5-4
j_gene: TRBJ2-3
d_gene: TRBD1
abundance: -
CDR3nt: TGTGCCAGCAGCGAACCGCAGGGGGCGAGTAGGACAGATACGCAGTATTTT
CDR3aa: CASSEPQGASRTDTQYF

v_gene: TRBV7-6
j_gene: TRBJ2-7
d_gene: TRBD2
abundance: few
CDR3nt: TGTGCCAGCAGCCGCAGCGGGAGGGCCTACGAGCAGTACTTC
CDR3aa: CASSRSGRAYEQYF

v_gene: TRBV11-2
j_gene: TRBJ2-1
d_gene: TRBD2
abundance: few
CDR3nt: TGTGCCAGCAGCCGGCGGCGGGGGGGCCTGGGAAATGAGCAGTTCTTC
CDR3aa: CASSRRRGGLGNEQFF

v_gene: TRBV28
j_gene: TRBJ2-7
d_gene: -
abundance: -
CDR3nt: TGTGCCAGCAGCCTCGACAAGCTTTACGAGCAGTACTTC
CDR3aa: CASSLDKLYEQYF

v_gene: TRBV5-1
j_gene: TRBJ2-5
d_gene: TRBD2
abundance: -
CDR3nt: TGCGCCAGCAGCCCGGGGACTAGCGGAGAGACCCAGTACTTC
CDR3aa: CASSPGTSGETQYF

v_gene: TRBV28
j_gene: TRBJ2-7
d_gene: TRBD1
abundance: -
CDR3nt: TGTGCCAGCAGTTTATCCGGACAGGGGGTCTACGAGCAGTACTTC
CDR3aa: CASSLSGQGVYEQYF

v_gene: TRBV19
j_gene: TRBJ1-3
d_gene: -
abundance: few
CDR3nt: TGTGCCAGTAGTGCCCGGTACCAGCGCTCTGGAAACACCATATATTTT
CDR3aa: CASSARYQRSGNTIYF

v_gene: TRBV5-4
j_gene: TRBJ2-2
d_gene: TRBD1
abundance: -
CDR3nt: TGTGCCAGCAGCTTGACTAGGACAGGGATGAACACCGGGGAGCTGTTTTTT
CDR3aa: CASSLTRTGMNTGELFF

v_gene: TRBV2
j_gene: TRBJ2-2
d_gene: TRBD1
abundance: -
CDR3nt: TGTGCCAGCAGTGCCGGGACAGGGGCGCCCGGGGAGCTGTTTTTT
CDR3aa: CASSAGTGAPGELFF

v_gene: TRBV18
j_gene: TRBJ2-2
d_gene: -
abundance: -
CDR3nt: TGTGCCAGCTCACCCCTGTGGGGCGGATCGAACACCGGGGAGCTGTTTTTT
CDR3aa: CASSPLWGGSNTGELFF

v_gene: TRBV28
j_gene: TRBJ2-7
d_gene: TRBD1
abundance: -
CDR3nt: TGTGCCAGCAGTTTGACAGGGCGCGCCTACGAGCAGTACTTC
CDR3aa: CASSLTGRAYEQYF

v_gene: TRBV7-9
j_gene: TRBJ2-7
d_gene: TRBD1
abundance: few
CDR3nt: TGTGCCAGCGGGACAGGGTACTACGAGCAGTACTTC
CDR3aa: CASGTGYYEQYF

v_gene: TRBV13
j_gene: TRBJ2-3
d_gene: TRBD2
abundance: -
CDR3nt: TGTGCCAGCAGCTTAGGACTAGCGGGGAGCACAGATACGCAGTATTTT
CDR3aa: CASSLGLAGSTDTQYF

v_gene: TRBV5-1
j_gene: TRBJ1-1
d_gene: -
abundance: few
CDR3nt: TGCGCCAGCAGCTTGGGTGAAGCAAACACTGAAGCTTTCTTT
CDR3aa: CASSLGEANTEAFF

v_gene: TRBV5-4
j_gene: TRBJ2-5
d_gene: TRBD1
abundance: -
CDR3nt: TGTGCCAGCAGCTTGACAGGGGTAGAGACCCAGTACTTC
CDR3aa: CASSLTGVETQYF

v_gene: TRBV30
j_gene: TRBJ1-1
d_gene: -
abundance: -
CDR3nt: TGTGCCTGGAGTGTGGAGAGGACTGAAGCTTTCTTT
CDR3aa: CAWSVERTEAFF

v_gene: TRBV29-1
j_gene: TRBJ1-5
d_gene: TRBD1
abundance: -
CDR3nt: TGCGGCGTGAAACAGGGGGCCGATCAGCCCCAGCATTTT
CDR3aa: CGVKQGADQPQHF

v_gene: TRBV6-1
j_gene: TRBJ1-5
d_gene: -
abundance: few
CDR3nt: TGTGCCAGCAGTGAAGCTAGTGGGCCCCAGCATTTT
CDR3aa: CASSEASGPQHF

v_gene: TRBV6-1
j_gene: TRBJ2-1
d_gene: -
abundance: -
CDR3nt: TGTGCCAGCAGTGAGGACGGGGGACCCTACAATGAGCAGTTCTTC
CDR3aa: CASSEDGGPYNEQFF

v_gene: TRBV6-1
j_gene: TRBJ1-1
d_gene: -
abundance: -
CDR3nt: TGTGCCAGCAGTGATAGACAGGCGGTCACTGAAGCTTTCTTT
CDR3aa: CASSDRQAVTEAFF

v_gene: TRBV19
j_gene: TRBJ2-2
d_gene: -
abundance: -
CDR3nt: TGTGCCAGTAGTATAGTGGCAGGGGTTGCCGGGGAGCTGTTTTTT
CDR3aa: CASSIVAGVAGELFF

v_gene: TRBV5-1
j_gene: TRBJ2-2
d_gene: -
abundance: -
CDR3nt: TGCGCCAGCAGCTTGGCTAGCACCGGGGAGCTGTTTTTT
CDR3aa: CASSLASTGELFF

v_gene: TRBV5-1
j_gene: TRBJ1-2
d_gene: -
abundance: -
CDR3nt: TGCGCCAGCAGCTTGGGACAAGGCAACTATGGCTACACCTTC
CDR3aa: CASSLGQGNYGYTF

v_gene: TRBV25-1
j_gene: TRBJ1-1
d_gene: -
abundance: -
CDR3nt: TGTGCCAGCCAGAGACAGAACACTGAAGCTTTCTTT
CDR3aa: CASQRQNTEAFF

v_gene: TRBV7-9
j_gene: TRBJ1-1
d_gene: TRBD1
abundance: -
CDR3nt: TGTGCCAGCAGCTTAGAACAGGGGATAGGCATGAACACTGAAGCTTTCTTT
CDR3aa: CASSLEQGIGMNTEAFF

v_gene: TRBV5-6
j_gene: TRBJ1-5
d_gene: TRBD1
abundance: -
CDR3nt: TGTGCCAGCAGCTTCTGGGACAGGGATCAGCCCCAGCATTTT
CDR3aa: CASSFWDRDQPQHF

v_gene: TRBV19
j_gene: TRBJ2-3
d_gene: -
abundance: -
CDR3nt: TGTGCCAGTAGTGAGCGAGGCACAGATACGCAGTATTTT
CDR3aa: CASSERGTDTQYF

v_gene: TRBV6-1
j_gene: TRBJ2-1
d_gene: TRBD1
abundance: -
CDR3nt: TGTGCCAGCAGGCCAGGGGGCTTCCCCTACAATGAGCAGTTCTTC
CDR3aa: CASRPGGFPYNEQFF

v_gene: TRBV5-1
j_gene: TRBJ2-5
d_gene: TRBD2
abundance: -
CDR3nt: TGCGCCAGCAGCACCGCCTCTAGCGGGAGTGAGACCCAGTACTTC
CDR3aa: CASSTASSGSETQYF

v_gene: TRBV2
j_gene: TRBJ1-5
d_gene: TRBD1
abundance: -
CDR3nt: TGTGCCAGCGACGGACAGGGGAATCAGCCCCAGCATTTT
CDR3aa: CASDGQGNQPQHF

v_gene: TRBV2
j_gene: TRBJ1-5
d_gene: -
abundance: -
CDR3nt: TGTGCCAGCAGTGATTCTTCGCCGAGTACGCCCCAGCATTTT
CDR3aa: CASSDSSPSTPQHF